One and the same sample provided the 5 T cell receptor beta chains below, sequenced in a study of T-cell reconstitution after alpha-beta-depleted transplantation in children. Unique molecular identifiers tagged the TCRbeta library. TCRdb recomputed calls from the PCR reads with MiXCR, one row per CDR3 protein. This table has approximately 15,000 distinct CDR3 sequences, roughly 8% appearing once. The specimen comprised PBMCs, mostly from graft donor cells, sampled 60 days after TCRalphabeta/CD19-depleted stem cell transplant. These receptor sequences come from a boy younger than two who had a stem cell transplant for Wiskott-Aldrich syndrome, so the T cells may come from the graft donor.

This clonotype is medium-sized by share. The chain employs TRBV15 and TRBJ2-7, with no clear D. Germline assignment: CDR1 LNHNV and CDR2 YYDKDF (reference sequence). This CDR3 region has 15 residues. Trimming shortened V by 5 bases and J by 2 bases, and 16 bases separated the two germline ends. In DNA, the CDR3 is TGTGCCACCAGCCGTCCGGAGACATGGCCCTACGAGCAGTACTTC. It codes for CATSRPETWPYEQYF.

This clonotype was picked up many times. The chain is built from TRBV7-7 and TRBJ2-7; 7 bases are a match to TRBD1. Per the germline V gene, CDR1 is SSHAT and CDR2 is FNYEAQ (reference sequence). After removal of 5 bases from V and 6 bases from J, the junction contained 7 bases not matched to a gene. This CDR3 is 13 amino acids long. CDR3 loop: CASSPDRLGEQYF. CDR3 nucleotide sequence: TGTGCCAGCAGCCCGGACAGGTTGGGCGAGCAGTACTTC.

At least ten counts were recorded for this clonotype. V usage is TRBV9 and J usage is TRBJ2-3; D gene ambiguous. V shed 0 bases and J shed 3 bases, with 11 bases lying between them. The CDR3 contains 15 residues. In germline, CDR1 is SGDLS, CDR2 YYNGEE. This CDR3 is CASSVVAWSTDTQYF. The CDR3, as DNA: TGTGCCAGCAGCGTAGTGGCATGGAGTACAGATACGCAGTATTTT.

This clonotype was seen at least ten times. The chain joins TRBV20-1 to TRBJ2-3, with 12 bases aligning to TRBD2. Germline V CDR1 and CDR2: DFQATT, SNEGSKA (reference sequence). V lost 6 bases and J lost 2; bases outside the gene matches: 6. This CDR3 is built from 15 residues. The CDR3 reads CSAPTSGGYTDTQYF. The CDR3 coding sequence is TGCAGTGCCCCGACTAGCGGGGGATACACAGATACGCAGTATTTT.

This clonotype was seen only a few times. This chain connects TRBV3-1 to TRBJ2-3; a weak D match, TRBD1 (6 bases). Germline loops: CDR1 LGHDT, CDR2 YNNKEL (reference sequence). The CDR3 runs 14 residues. The V gene lost 6 bases and the J gene lost 3 bases, with 13 bases spanning the gap. The CDR3 protein is CASSHRDRTDTQYF. CDR3 nucleotide sequence: TGTGCCAGCAGTCACAGGGATAGGACAGATACGCAGTATTTT.